Listed below are T cell receptor beta chains from one sample, sequenced in a study of blood T cell repertoires in COVID-19. Sequenced by immunoSEQ multiplex PCR; TCRdb stores in-frame clones only, minus some. Of 50,000 to 75,000 clones listed, approximately 84% are singletons. The sample taken for sequencing was peripheral blood. Every receptor here comes from a man older than 75 in a cohort sampled during active COVID-19. Each CDR3 is given without its conserved first and last residue.

TRBV7-9,13,ASSPPRQGAREQY
TRBV24-1,11,ATTPPGTDTQY
TRBV5-1,17,ASSQNSASGASSYNEQF
TRBV10-1,12,ASSQGESTDTQY
TRBV7-3,12,ASSASGGISTQY
TRBV3-1/TRBV3-2,12,ASSSKAGGETQY
TRBV19,14,ASSARGGGGNYGYT
TRBV30,12,AWSTGTGSYEQY
TRBV27,15,ASSSVTGGITGYGYT
TRBV10-3,14,AISESGHRGSYEQY
TRBV4-1,11,ASSPGGTDTQY
TRBV5-6,12,ASNQGRGGEKLF
TRBV18,11,ASSLYRDTEAF
TRBV9,14,ASSPWDSNPQETQY
TRBV19,13,ASSPGFSGANVLT
TRBV20-1,11,SASAGRLTEQY
TRBV21-1,14,ASSKEGGSGANVLT
TRBV27,11,ASSSRASYEQY
TRBV10-3,12,AISVARADGELF
TRBV7-8,11,ASSWDRAYEQY
TRBV30,12,AWRALGANQPQH
TRBV5-4,12,ASSLTQISGELF
TRBV3-1/TRBV3-2,12,ASSQEGLNEKLF
TRBV7-9,12,ASSLGESDTEAF
TRBV2,16,ASRIEGSGALSQETQY
TRBV9,14,ASSAHLLTTGNTIY
TRBV4-2,13,ASSQESRANTEAF
TRBV12-3/TRBV12-4,9,ASSQLRELF
TRBV5-1,10,ASLGGHGELF
TRBV18,12,ASSGGVPSYEQY
TRBV2,16,ASSERGFGQGAVNEQF
TRBV7-8,11,ASSTIASGEQY
TRBV2,13,ASSGQGQTNEKLF
TRBV1,13,TSRRDGSGKTEAF
TRBV4-3,13,ASSQDFRVGETQY
TRBV19,13,ASSIAGTGVEKLF
TRBV29-1,11,SVDAGAGYEQY
TRBV29-1,11,SVDTGGTYEQY
TRBV10-1,13,ASSESMGQGYEQY
TRBV15,12,ATSRGLVIDTQY
TRBV2,13,ASSVRDRGTDTQY
TRBV19,11,ASRASGVNEQF
TRBV5-5,14,ASSLIGGTRQETQY
TRBV2,12,ASSGQVGNYGYT
TRBV28,9,ASYDRYGYT
TRBV19,11,ASSIPGGFEAF
TRBV30,12,AWGDWSAAYEQY
TRBV24-1,12,ATGTSGNTGELF
TRBV5-5,13,ASSLVGQTNTEAF
TRBV4-2,12,ASSQPTGTVGYT
TRBV5-1,11,ASSSTGGEKLF
TRBV6-2/TRBV6-3,14,ASSYSFGSGQETQY
TRBV6-5,14,ASSYLRQGWADTQY
TRBV7-8,12,ASSSGLLPNEQF
TRBV5-1,16,ASSLFSGAKSGANVLT